Each of the 25 T cell receptor beta chains below was sequenced from the same sample in a study of beta chain features in type 1 diabetes. Study results and limitations: Among all four CD4+ subsets, Type 1 diabetes patients had TCRB CDR3s that were moderately but significantly shorter.

Which antigens these TCRs recognize remains unknown. Of the isolated RNA, all was reverse transcribed, and so the sequenced material was expressed TCRB transcripts. Assay used: immunoSEQ multiplex PCR; TCRdb lists only in-frame clones, some missing. The table lists 150,000 to 200,000 clones, almost 8% of them singletons. What was sequenced was central memory CD4+ T cells from blood. Receptors originate from a young man with type 1 diabetes.

This clone has more than one count but fewer than ten. The gene calls are TRBV30 and TRBJ2-1, with 8 bases lining up with TRBD2. V shed 1 base, J shed 4 bases, and the junction held 12 bases outside the gene matches. The CDR3 length is 17 residues. Germline assignment: CDR1 GTSNPN and CDR2 SVGIG (reference sequence). Written as DNA, the CDR3 is TGTGCCTGGAGTGCCCTCGCGGGGGGTACCATGTACAATGAGCAGTTCTTC. The encoded protein is CAWSALAGGTMYNEQFF.

This clone was detected only a few times. The chain joins TRBV5-4 to TRBJ1-1; 11 positions agree with TRBD1. The CDR3 contains 15 residues. The germline V gene has CDR1 SGHNT and CDR2 YYREEE (reference sequence). V gave up 3 bases and J gave up 3 bases; unmatched junction bases: 4. Here the CDR3 reads CASSSGQGAYTEAFF. In nucleotides, the CDR3 is TGTGCCAGCAGCTCAGGACAGGGGGCGTACACTGAAGCTTTCTTT.

The chain carries TRBV19 and TRBJ1-5; a possible D gene is TRBD1 (5 bases). The germline gives CDR1 LNHDA, CDR2 SQIVND (reference sequence). The CDR3 covers 15 residues. V lost 5 bases and J lost 5, with 16 bases in between. The CDR3 region is CASSSLSGGDQPQHF. CDR3 DNA: TGTGCCAGTAGTTCCCTTAGTGGGGGGGATCAGCCCCAGCATTTT.

This clone was detected a few times. CDR3 in DNA: TGTGCCAGCAGCCGAGGGCTGAACACTGAAGCTTTCTTT. This encodes CASSRGLNTEAFF. This chain links TRBV11-2 with TRBJ1-1; D is undetermined. The CDR3 consists of 13 residues. The germline V gene has CDR1 SGHAT and CDR2 FQNNGV. V lost 5 bases to trimming and J lost 0 bases, with 7 bases between them.

This clone was observed a few times. V usage is TRBV28 and J usage is TRBJ2-7; D uncertain. Trimming left V 5 bases short and J 2 bases short, with 13 bases between. Germline CDR1 reads MDHEN; CDR2 reads SYDVKM. The CDR3 runs 14 residues. CDR3 in amino acids: CASSVGLQPYEQYF. In nucleotides, the CDR3 is TGTGCCAGCAGTGTTGGCTTGCAACCCTACGAGCAGTACTTC.

CDR3 nucleotides: TGTGCCAGCAGCTTCAAGTCAGATTACCAGCCCCAGCATTTT. It yields the protein CASSFKSDYQPQHF. The V gene is TRBV7-2, the J gene TRBJ1-5; D is unclear. The germline gives CDR1 SGHTA, CDR2 FQGNSA. V was trimmed by 3 bases and J by 7 bases, leaving 13 bases between them. CDR3 length equals 14 residues.

The rearrangement uses TRBV7-2 and TRBJ1-2; D gene unclear. Germline-derived CDR1 and CDR2 are SGHTA and FQGNSA. This CDR3 is built from 12 residues. The DNA for the CDR3 is TGTGCAGCTACCCCCAATTTCGATGGCTACACCTTC. Its protein product is CAATPNFDGYTF. The whole variable domain, filled in from reference TRBV7-2 and TRBJ1-2, reads GAGVSQSPSNKVTEKGKDVELRCDPISGHTALYWYRQSLGQGLEFLIYFQGNSAPDKSGLPSDRFSAERTGGSVSTLTIQRTQQEDSAVYLCAATPNFDGYTFGSGTRLTVV.

The chain links TRBV27 to TRBJ1-2, with D possibly TRBD1 on 5 matching bases. This CDR3 has 12 amino acids. V dropped 5 bases and J dropped 8 bases, with 12 bases sitting between them. The germline gives CDR1 MNHEY, CDR2 SMNVEV (reference sequence). The CDR3: CASSQGPGGYTF. The CDR3 bases are TGTGCCAGCAGTCAAGGGCCAGGGGGCTACACCTTC.

The gene calls are TRBV7-2 and TRBJ1-2, with a possible D match to TRBD1 (5 bases). The length of the CDR3 is 13 residues. The V gene's germline CDR1 is SGHTA and CDR2 FQGNSA. The ends were cut back, 2 bases at V and 7 bases at J, with 11 bases in the middle. This CDR3 is CASSLSQGSGYTF. The CDR3 DNA is TGTGCCAGCAGCTTAAGTCAGGGTTCTGGCTACACCTTC.

This clone was observed a handful of times. The CDR3: CSVDPGPNTGELFF. The CDR3 DNA sequence: TGCAGCGTTGACCCTGGGCCTAACACCGGGGAGCTGTTTTTT. This chain joins TRBV29-1 and TRBJ2-2; D uncertain. The CDR3 has 14 amino acids. Germline V CDR1 and CDR2: SQVTM, ANQGSEA. V lost 3 bases to trimming and J lost 2 bases, with 10 bases between them.

The gene calls are TRBV21-1 and TRBJ1-5. TRBV21-1 is termed a pseudogene. This CDR3 contains 15 residues. The CDR3 is CASSIEKFSGQPQHF. DNA for the CDR3: TGTGCCAGCAGCATCGAAAAATTTTCGGGGCAGCCCCAGCATTTT.

This clone appeared a few times. V usage is TRBV4-3 and J usage is TRBJ2-7; possibly TRBD1 for D (6 bases). Trimming shortened V by 1 base and J by 3 bases, and 22 bases separated the two germline ends. The CDR3 extends over 18 amino acids. Germline CDR1 is LGHNA and CDR2 is YSLEER. The CDR3 protein is CASSQGAPSSGVVYEQYF. CDR3 DNA sequence: TGCGCCAGCAGCCAAGGGGCTCCCTCCTCAGGGGTAGTCTACGAGCAGTACTTC.

This clone was detected only once. The CDR3 nucleotides read TGTGCCAGCAGCCCTGACAGGATAAGCAATCAGCCCCAGCATTTT. This sequence encodes CASSPDRISNQPQHF. The rearrangement links TRBV7-2 to TRBJ1-5; maybe TRBD1 (6 bases). CDR1 and CDR2 from the germline V gene are SGHTA and FQGNSA. The V and J ends lost 5 bases and 1 base respectively, with 12 bases between them. This CDR3 is 15 amino acids long.

There are a few counts of this clone. The chain recombines TRBV7-2 with TRBJ2-1, with D tentatively TRBD2 (7 bases). CDR3 length: 15 residues. Germline loops: CDR1 SGHTA, CDR2 FQGNSA. V lost 6 bases and J lost 0, with 12 bases in between. The CDR3 loop is CASREGGGSYNEQFF. CDR3 DNA: TGTGCCAGCAGGGAAGGGGGGGGCTCCTACAATGAGCAGTTCTTC. The full variable domain, with the rest looked up from reference TRBV7-2 and TRBJ2-1, is GAGVSQSPSNKVTEKGKDVELRCDPISGHTALYWYRQSLGQGLEFLIYFQGNSAPDKSGLPSDRFSAERTGGSVSTLTIQRTQQEDSAVYLCASREGGGSYNEQFFGPGTRLTVL.

V gene TRBV10-3 combines with J gene TRBJ1-6, with D perhaps TRBD1 (5 bases). Germline V gives CDR1 ENHRY, CDR2 SYGVKD. V shed 2 bases and J shed 5 bases, with 10 bases lying between them. The CDR3 is made up of 15 amino acids. Written as DNA, the CDR3 is TGTGCCATCAGTGAGAGGGGCCCTGATAATTCACCCCTCCACTTT. Translation gives CAISERGPDNSPLHF.

Ten or more counts support this clone. The chain links TRBV5-4 to TRBJ1-6; the D gene is possibly TRBD1 (5 bases). V lost 4 bases to trimming and J lost 7 bases, with 6 bases between them. The CDR3 runs 12 residues. Per the germline V gene, CDR1 is SGHNT and CDR2 is YYREEE (reference sequence). The CDR3 loop is CASSHRNSPLHF. The CDR3 nucleotides are TGTGCCAGCAGCCACAGGAATTCACCCCTCCACTTT.

A few counts support this clone. This chain links TRBV30 with TRBJ1-5; D is undetermined. The length of the CDR3 is 15 residues. V gave up 2 bases and J gave up 5 bases, with 16 bases separating them. Germline V lookup: CDR1 GTSNPN, CDR2 SVGIG (reference sequence). The CDR3 bases are TGTGCCTGGAGTTCTAAGGCAGGCTGGGATCAGCCCCAGCATTTT. Its translation is CAWSSKAGWDQPQHF.

The chain carries TRBV7-9 and TRBJ2-1; D is unclear. CDR3 length: 14 residues. In germline, CDR1 is SEHNR, CDR2 FQNEAQ (reference sequence). The V end lost 5 bases, the J end lost 0 bases, and 8 bases lay between the germline ends. The CDR3 DNA sequence: TGTGCCAGCAGCCCTATAAGCTCCTACAATGAGCAGTTCTTC. Protein sequence: CASSPISSYNEQFF.

The genes are TRBV6-1 and TRBJ2-3, with 8 bases fitting TRBD2. CDR1 is MNHNS, CDR2 SASEGT, per germline. The trim removed 8 bases at V and 6 bases at J, leaving 10 bases unmatched. The CDR3 sequence is 14 residues long. The CDR3 DNA is TGTGCCAGCTCCGCTGGCGGGGGGTTGGATACGCAGTATTTT. Encoded protein: CASSAGGGLDTQYF.

This sequence joins TRBV7-2 and TRBJ1-6; D is perhaps TRBD1 (6 bases). CDR1 and CDR2 from the germline V gene are SGHTA and FQGNSA. The germline V and J ends were trimmed by 6 bases and 12 bases, with 12 bases remaining between them. The CDR3 covers 12 residues. CDR3 coding DNA: TGTGCCAGCAGGGTCAGGGGCGAACCCCTCCACTTT. As protein: CASRVRGEPLHF.

This clone was detected once. One end of the junction does not line up with germline, which may come from a read error. The V and J genes are TRBV5-4 and TRBJ2-5; D is undetermined. In germline, CDR1 is SGHNT, CDR2 YYREEE (reference sequence). This CDR3 has 13 amino acids. Written as DNA, the CDR3 is TGTGCCAGCAACTTGGGTGGGCTCGAGACCCAGTACTTC. It yields the protein CASNLGGLETQYF.

The chain carries TRBV19 and TRBJ2-5; 9 nucleotides match TRBD2. V gave up 2 bases and J gave up 2 bases; unmatched junction bases: 6. The CDR3 totals 16 residues. Germline assignment: CDR1 LNHDA and CDR2 SQIVND (reference sequence). CDR3 DNA: TGTGCCAGTAGTATACAGGCTAGCGGGGCTCAAGAGACCCAGTACTTC. Translating it yields CASSIQASGAQETQYF. The complete variable domain, with remaining parts taken from reference TRBV19 and TRBJ2-5, reads DGGITQSPKYLFRKEGQNVTLSCEQNLNHDAMYWYRQDPGQGLRLIYYSQIVNDFQKGDIAEGYSVSREKKESFPLTVTSAQKNPTAFYLCASSIQASGAQETQYFGPGTRLLVL.

This clone was seen many times. This rearrangement joins TRBV29-1 to TRBJ2-3; 8 bases map to TRBD2. This CDR3 has 14 residues. From germline, CDR1 is SQVTM and CDR2 ANQGSEA. With V trimmed by 4 bases and J by 5 bases, 8 bases remained unmatched. CDR3 DNA sequence: TGCAGCGTTGCGGCGAGCGGGAGTGAAGATACGCAGTATTTT. It encodes CSVAASGSEDTQYF.

This clone came up a few times. The gene calls are TRBV9 and TRBJ2-3; D is unclear. Trimming stripped 2 bases from V and 4 bases from J, with 5 bases between. CDR1 and CDR2 (germline): SGDLS, YYNGEE. The CDR3 length is 12 residues. The CDR3 sequence is CASSVPADTQYF. The CDR3 DNA sequence: TGTGCCAGCAGCGTTCCGGCAGATACGCAGTATTTT.

V and J are TRBV28 and TRBJ2-2; 8 bases line up with TRBD1. This CDR3 is built from 16 residues. V gave up 5 bases and J gave up 4 bases; unmatched junction bases: 9. Looked up from germline, CDR1 is MDHEN and CDR2 is SYDVKM. CDR3 sequence reads: CASSPWTGSSTGELFF. DNA for the CDR3: TGTGCCAGCAGTCCCTGGACAGGGAGCTCCACCGGGGAGCTGTTTTTT.